The 31 T cell receptor beta chains reported below all come from one sample, sequenced in a study of control samples from healthy donors and cancer patients. Clones were sequenced by immunoSEQ multiplex PCR, and TCRdb holds only the in-frame ones, with some missing. In the table there are about 110,000 clones, around 89% of which are singletons. The sample consisted of PBMCs. Receptor source: a woman aged 60-75 years with lung cancer.

The chain uses TRBV19 and TRBJ2-7; 8 nucleotides match TRBD2. Looked up from germline, CDR1 is LNHDA and CDR2 is SQIVND (reference sequence). J was trimmed by 1 base and V by 2 bases; bases with no gene match: 4. This CDR3 region has 15 residues. The CDR3 nucleotides read TGTGCCAGTAGTATATCCGCTAGCGGGTCCTACGAGCAGTACTTC. Its translation: CASSISASGSYEQYF.

The J gene is TRBJ2-2, the V gene TRBV7-3; D uncertain. Germline CDR1 is SGHTA and CDR2 is FQGTGA. The CDR3 has 14 residues. V dropped 2 bases and J dropped 2 bases, with 6 bases sitting between them. The CDR3 spells CASSLAKNTGELFF. Written as DNA, the CDR3 is TGTGCCAGCAGCTTAGCTAAAAACACCGGGGAGCTGTTTTTT.

This clone occurred once. This chain uses TRBV5-1 with TRBJ1-6; D unresolved. Per the germline V gene, CDR1 is SGHRS and CDR2 is YFSETQ. V was clipped by 0 bases and J by 6 bases, with 10 bases between them. The CDR3 has 15 residues. The CDR3 here is CASSLGGRSNSPLHF. CDR3 in DNA: TGCGCCAGCAGCTTGGGGGGTAGGAGTAATTCACCCCTCCACTTT.

The chain recombines TRBV2 with TRBJ1-4; the D gene is possibly TRBD1 (5 bases). Per germline, CDR1 SNHLY and CDR2 FYNNEI. The germline V and J ends were trimmed by 6 bases and 8 bases, with 19 bases remaining between them. CDR3 length: 15 residues. The CDR3 is CASSEAGMPGEKLFF. CDR3 sequence (DNA): TGTGCCAGCAGCGAGGCAGGGATGCCGGGAGAAAAACTGTTTTTT.

Note on this clone: In the same sample, other DNA sequences code for this CDR3. The chain carries TRBV6-5 and TRBJ1-1; no clear D gene. Germline V gives CDR1 MNHEY, CDR2 SVGAGI. This CDR3 is built from 14 residues. V was trimmed by 0 bases and J by 0 bases, leaving 5 bases between them. CDR3 region: CASSYSPVNTEAFF. The CDR3 DNA is TGTGCCAGCAGTTACTCACCGGTGAACACTGAAGCTTTCTTT.

V is TRBV20-1 and J is TRBJ1-2, with TRBD1 as a possible D gene (6 bases). This CDR3 contains 11 residues. Germline CDR1 DFQATT, CDR2 SNEGSKA (reference sequence). Trimming removed 3 bases at V and 4 bases at J, with 6 bases between. As DNA, the CDR3 is TGCAGTGCTAGGACAGGCTATGGCTACACCTTC. This translates into CSARTGYGYTF.

V and J are TRBV10-3 and TRBJ2-7, with 8 bases that match TRBD2. This CDR3 has 16 residues. Germline-derived CDR1 and CDR2 are ENHRY and SYGVKD. Trimming at V came to 2 bases and at J to 1 base, leaving 7 bases not matched to a gene. For the CDR3, the DNA is TGTGCCATCAGTGAGGGGCTCACTAGCGGTTCCTACGAGCAGTACTTC. Translated: CAISEGLTSGSYEQYF.

The chain carries TRBV9 and TRBJ2-1; perhaps D is TRBD1 or TRBD2 (5 bases each). This CDR3 spans 16 amino acids. Per the germline V gene, CDR1 is SGDLS and CDR2 is YYNGEE. V lost 4 bases to trimming and J lost 0 bases, with 14 bases between them. The CDR3 here is CASSPGTLSSYNEQFF. DNA of the CDR3: TGTGCCAGCAGCCCGGGGACGCTAAGCTCCTACAATGAGCAGTTCTTC.

The genes are TRBV18 and TRBJ1-2; 9 nucleotides agree with TRBD1. The CDR3 runs 16 residues. Per the germline V gene, CDR1 is KGHSH and CDR2 is LQKENI. V was clipped by 5 bases and J by 4 bases; unmatched bases: 11. The CDR3 sequence is CASSNQEDRGLYGYTF. The DNA of the CDR3 is TGTGCCAGCTCAAACCAGGAGGACAGGGGCCTCTATGGCTACACCTTC.

This rearrangement joins TRBV12-3 or TRBV12-4 to TRBJ1-2; 8 positions agree with TRBD1. The CDR3 loop spans 13 amino acids. Trimming removed 6 bases from V and 4 bases from J; junction bases left unmatched: 4. As DNA, the CDR3 is TGTGCCAGCAGCCGACAGGGGTCCTATGGCTACACCTTC. Translated, it gives CASSRQGSYGYTF.

V is TRBV11-2 and J is TRBJ1-2; possibly TRBD1 for D (5 bases). V lost 0 bases and J 8 bases, leaving 16 bases between the germline ends. The CDR3 is 15 residues long. CDR1 and CDR2 from the germline V gene are SGHAT and FQNNGV. The CDR3 DNA is TGTGCCAGCAGCTTAGAGATGTGGCAGGGCCTAGGCTACACCTTC. Protein sequence: CASSLEMWQGLGYTF.

J is TRBJ2-2 and V is TRBV12-5; 12 bases map to TRBD1. The junction had 9 bases not matched to a gene; V was cut back by 0 bases and J by 7 bases. Per the germline V gene, CDR1 is LGHNT and CDR2 is FRNRAP. This CDR3 spans 18 amino acids. DNA for the CDR3: TGTGCTAGTGGTTTGGTACTCGGGACAGGGGGCGCCGGCGGGGAGCTGTTTTTT. Its protein is CASGLVLGTGGAGGELFF.

The chain employs TRBV5-1 and TRBJ1-2; 12 nucleotides align to TRBD1. The length of the CDR3 is 15 residues. The junction had 9 bases not matched to a gene; V was cut back by 4 bases and J by 8 bases. CDR1 is SGHRS and CDR2 is YFSETQ in the germline V gene. CDR3 loop: CASSRGQGAGGGYTF. The CDR3 DNA follows: TGCGCCAGCAGCCGGGGACAGGGGGCTGGTGGAGGCTACACCTTC.

This sequence joins TRBV9 and TRBJ2-3; no clear D. The germline V gene has CDR1 SGDLS and CDR2 YYNGEE. The CDR3 is 14 amino acids. Trimming removed 6 bases at V and 1 base at J, with 12 bases between. The CDR3 is CASTPPGGTDTQYF. CDR3 DNA sequence: TGTGCCAGCACCCCACCTGGAGGCACAGATACGCAGTATTTT. Supplemented by reference TRBV9 and TRBJ2-3, the full variable domain reads DSGVTQTPKHLITATGQRVTLRCSPRSGDLSVYWYQQSLDQGLQFLIQYYNGEERAKGNILERFSAQQFPDLHSELNLSSLELGDSALYFCASTPPGGTDTQYFGPGTRLTVL.

A single count supports this clone. This rearrangement joins TRBV10-3 to TRBJ1-5, with unresolved D. The V gene lost 1 base and the J gene lost 3 bases, with 7 bases spanning the gap. Germline-derived CDR1 and CDR2 are ENHRY and SYGVKD. This CDR3 contains 14 residues. The CDR3 DNA sequence: TGTGCCATCAGTGAGTTTTCTTACAATCAGCCCCAGCATTTT. Translation gives CAISEFSYNQPQHF.

As DNA, the CDR3 is TGTGGGACAGGGGGCGAAGGAAATTCACCCCTCCACTTT. Translating it yields CGTGGEGNSPLHF. The J gene is TRBJ1-6, the V gene TRBV2, with 11 bases aligning to TRBD1. Germline V gives CDR1 SNHLY, CDR2 FYNNEI. CDR3 size: 13 residues.

This clone came up once. This rearrangement joins TRBV6-5 to TRBJ1-2; TRBD1 might be the D (5 bases). The CDR3 has 14 amino acids. Trimming left V 6 bases short and J 4 bases short, with 15 bases between. Per germline, CDR1 MNHEY and CDR2 SVGAGI. CDR3 protein: CASSDGWGSYGYTF. Written as DNA, the CDR3 is TGTGCCAGCAGCGACGGGTGGGGGTCCTATGGCTACACCTTC.

This clone appeared a single time. The chain uses TRBV11-2 and TRBJ1-5; D is uncertain. Germline V lookup: CDR1 SGHAT, CDR2 FQNNGV. Trimming stripped 0 bases from V and 4 bases from J, with 10 bases between. The CDR3 loop spans 15 amino acids. The CDR3 DNA reads as TGTGCCAGCAGCTTAGATGGTGCACGTAATCAGCCCCAGCATTTT. This translates into CASSLDGARNQPQHF.

V is TRBV20-1 and J is TRBJ1-2; TRBD1 agrees at 7 bases. The CDR3 sequence is 11 residues long. The V and J ends lost 7 bases and 4 bases, in that order; junction bases with no gene match: 3. Germline V lookup: CDR1 DFQATT, CDR2 SNEGSKA (reference sequence). The CDR3 nucleotides are TGCAGTGATAGGACAGGCTATGGCTACACCTTC. Translated, it gives CSDRTGYGYTF.

J is TRBJ1-2 and V is TRBV4-3, with TRBD1 as a possible D gene (5 bases). Trimming removed 1 base at V and 7 bases at J, with 16 bases between. Germline lookup yields CDR1 LGHNA and CDR2 YSLEER. CDR3 length: 15 amino acids. In DNA form, the CDR3 reads TGCGCCAGCAGCCAAGTCCGGTCCCGACAGTCTGGCTACACCTTC. Translating it yields CASSQVRSRQSGYTF.

The table lists this clone with a count of one. The chain has TRBV6-6 and TRBJ2-5; 8 nucleotides align to TRBD2. The V gene's germline CDR1 is MNHNY and CDR2 SVGAGI (reference sequence). Trimming took 6 bases from V and 1 from J; bases not matched to a gene: 10. CDR3 length: 16 residues. The CDR3, as DNA: TGTGCCAGCAGAACCGCCGGACTAGCAATCCAAGAGACCCAGTACTTC. Its protein is CASRTAGLAIQETQYF.

The CDR3 loop reads CATSEGGLNSPLHF. The CDR3 region has the DNA TGTGCCACCAGTGAGGGCGGTTTAAATTCACCCCTCCACTTT. This sequence joins TRBV24-1 and TRBJ1-6; D gene unclear. This CDR3 region has 14 residues. CDR1 and CDR2 from the germline V gene are KGHDR and SFDVKD. V was clipped by 4 bases and J by 7 bases, with 10 bases between them.

The chain employs TRBV19 and TRBJ1-2; no definite D call. V lost 6 bases and J lost 0, with 14 bases in between. This CDR3 is 15 amino acids long. Germline CDR1 is LNHDA and CDR2 is SQIVND (reference sequence). The CDR3: CASSLDAAPNYGYTF. The CDR3 nucleotides are TGTGCCAGTAGCTTAGATGCAGCGCCTAACTATGGCTACACCTTC.

This chain joins TRBV18 and TRBJ2-2, with TRBD1 identical over 10 bases. V lost 0 bases to trimming and J lost 3 bases; unmatched junction nucleotides: 10. This CDR3 is built from 19 residues. Germline loops: CDR1 KGHSH, CDR2 LQKENI. The CDR3 loop is CASSPPNAGQGEDTGELFF. The CDR3 DNA reads as TGTGCCAGCTCACCACCAAACGCCGGACAGGGGGAGGACACCGGGGAGCTGTTTTTT.

V is TRBV6-6 and J is TRBJ2-7, with TRBD2 identical over 7 bases. The CDR3 runs 14 residues. Trimming cost V 8 bases and J 4 bases; bases outside gene matches: 11. The germline V gene encodes CDR1 MNHNY and CDR2 SVGAGI (reference sequence). The CDR3 sequence is CASEPTGGGYEQYF. CDR3 bases: TGTGCCAGCGAACCCACTGGGGGGGGTTACGAGCAGTACTTC.

The chain has TRBV9 and TRBJ2-3; D possibly corresponds to TRBD2 (5 bases). There are 16 residues in the CDR3. V lost 0 bases to trimming and J lost 6 bases, with 17 bases between them. Germline V gene sequence: CDR1 SGDLS, CDR2 YYNGEE. CDR3 nucleotide sequence: TGTGCCAGCAGCGTAGCTACGGGGTCCCTCGCGGATACGCAGTATTTT. Amino acids: CASSVATGSLADTQYF. The complete variable domain, with remaining parts taken from reference TRBV9 and TRBJ2-3, reads DSGVTQTPKHLITATGQRVTLRCSPRSGDLSVYWYQQSLDQGLQFLIQYYNGEERAKGNILERFSAQQFPDLHSELNLSSLELGDSALYFCASSVATGSLADTQYFGPGTRLTVL.

This clone was picked up one time. The chain couples TRBV19 to TRBJ1-2; TRBD1 is a possible D gene (5 bases). Germline V lookup: CDR1 LNHDA, CDR2 SQIVND (reference sequence). The length of the CDR3 is 13 residues. V was clipped by 5 bases and J by 0 bases, with 7 bases between them. CDR3 sequence reads: CASSGASNYGYTF. The DNA of the CDR3 is TGTGCCAGTAGTGGGGCTTCTAACTATGGCTACACCTTC.

This clone was picked up a small number of times. The chain couples TRBV6-6 to TRBJ1-5, with D possibly being TRBD1 (5 bases). The germline CDR1 and CDR2 sequences are MNHNY and SVGAGI (reference sequence). The CDR3 is made up of 13 amino acids. Trimming took 5 bases from V and 2 from J, leaving 7 bases between them. The CDR3 DNA sequence: TGTGCCAGCAGTCCGACAGGCAATCAGCCCCAGCATTTT. It codes for CASSPTGNQPQHF.

This rearrangement joins TRBV27 to TRBJ2-2, with D tentatively TRBD1 or TRBD2 (5 bases each). This CDR3 is 14 amino acids long. The germline V gene has CDR1 MNHEY and CDR2 SMNVEV (reference sequence). V lost 4 bases and J 6 bases, leaving 12 bases between the germline ends. CDR3 residues: CASSSWGWAGELFF. The CDR3, as DNA: TGTGCCAGCAGTTCCTGGGGGTGGGCCGGGGAGCTGTTTTTT.

The chain couples TRBV6-6 to TRBJ1-5; possible D gene TRBD1, 5 bases. In germline, CDR1 is MNHNY, CDR2 SVGAGI (reference sequence). The V and J ends lost 5 bases and 1 base respectively, with 18 bases between them. The CDR3 consists of 17 residues. CDR3 sequence reads: CASSPYGRGRSNQPQHF. The CDR3 nucleotides read TGTGCCAGCAGTCCCTATGGAAGGGGACGGAGCAATCAGCCCCAGCATTTT.

There are a few counts of this clone. The chain links TRBV5-6 to TRBJ1-4; tentatively, D is TRBD1 (5 bases). The CDR3 covers 15 residues. From germline, CDR1 is SGHDT and CDR2 YYEEEE. The ends were cut back, 2 bases at V and 8 bases at J, with 16 bases in the middle. The CDR3 loop is CASSFTGGSGEKLFF. CDR3 coding DNA: TGTGCCAGCAGCTTTACCGGGGGATCGGGGGAAAAACTGTTTTTT.